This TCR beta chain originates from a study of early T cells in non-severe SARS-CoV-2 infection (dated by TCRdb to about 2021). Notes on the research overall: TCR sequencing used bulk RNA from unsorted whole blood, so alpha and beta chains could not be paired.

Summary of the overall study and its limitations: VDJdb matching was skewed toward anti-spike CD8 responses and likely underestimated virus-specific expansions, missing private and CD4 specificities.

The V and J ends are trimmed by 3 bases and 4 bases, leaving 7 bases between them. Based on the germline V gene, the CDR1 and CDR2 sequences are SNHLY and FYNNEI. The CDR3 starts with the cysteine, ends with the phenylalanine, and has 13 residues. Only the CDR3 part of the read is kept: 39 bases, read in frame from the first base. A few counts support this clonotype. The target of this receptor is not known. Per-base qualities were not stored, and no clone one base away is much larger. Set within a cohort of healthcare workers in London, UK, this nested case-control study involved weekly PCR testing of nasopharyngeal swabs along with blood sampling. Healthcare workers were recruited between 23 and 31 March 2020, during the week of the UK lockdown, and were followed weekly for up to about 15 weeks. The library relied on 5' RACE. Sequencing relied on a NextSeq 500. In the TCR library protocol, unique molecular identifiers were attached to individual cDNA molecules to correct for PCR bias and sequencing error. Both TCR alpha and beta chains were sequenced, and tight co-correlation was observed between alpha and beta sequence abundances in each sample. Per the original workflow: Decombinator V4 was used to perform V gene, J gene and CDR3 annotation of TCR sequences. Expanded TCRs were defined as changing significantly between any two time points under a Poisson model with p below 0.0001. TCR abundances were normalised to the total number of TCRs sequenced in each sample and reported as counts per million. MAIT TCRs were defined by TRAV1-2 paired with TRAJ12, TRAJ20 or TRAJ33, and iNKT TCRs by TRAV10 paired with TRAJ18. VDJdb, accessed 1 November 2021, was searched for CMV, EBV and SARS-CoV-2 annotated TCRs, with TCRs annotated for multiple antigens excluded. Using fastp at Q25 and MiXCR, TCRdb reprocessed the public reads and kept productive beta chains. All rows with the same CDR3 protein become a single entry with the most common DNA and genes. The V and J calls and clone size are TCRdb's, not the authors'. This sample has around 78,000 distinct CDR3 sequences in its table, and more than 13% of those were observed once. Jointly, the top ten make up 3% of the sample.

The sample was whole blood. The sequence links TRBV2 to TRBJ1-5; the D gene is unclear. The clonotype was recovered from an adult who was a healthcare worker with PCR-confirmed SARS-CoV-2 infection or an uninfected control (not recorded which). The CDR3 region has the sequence CASSDMRNQPQHF. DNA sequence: TGTGCCAGCAGTGATATGCGGAATCAGCCCCAGCATTTT.